This T cell receptor beta chain was found in a study of OX40 agonist ivuxolimab in advanced cancers. A history of autoimmune disease or systemic immunosuppression excluded patients. There are 14 residues in the CDR3. V gave up 5 bases and J gave up 4 bases, with 11 bases separating them. Germline V CDR1 and CDR2: SGHAT, FQNNGV. TCRdb keeps only in-frame clones here, not all; method: immunoSEQ multiplex PCR. In the table there are about 80,000 clones, 80% to 90% of which are singletons. This receptor was identified in an adult with an advanced solid tumor such as melanoma, head and neck, liver or kidney cancer. This chain links TRBV11-2 with TRBJ1-4; D remains unclear. Sample: CD4+ or CD8+ T cells sorted from blood, taken in a trial of the OX40 agonist ivuxolimab. Here the CDR3 DNA reads TGTGCCAGCAGCCCCGTAACTTATAATGAAAAACTGTTTTTT. This sequence encodes CASSPVTYNEKLFF.